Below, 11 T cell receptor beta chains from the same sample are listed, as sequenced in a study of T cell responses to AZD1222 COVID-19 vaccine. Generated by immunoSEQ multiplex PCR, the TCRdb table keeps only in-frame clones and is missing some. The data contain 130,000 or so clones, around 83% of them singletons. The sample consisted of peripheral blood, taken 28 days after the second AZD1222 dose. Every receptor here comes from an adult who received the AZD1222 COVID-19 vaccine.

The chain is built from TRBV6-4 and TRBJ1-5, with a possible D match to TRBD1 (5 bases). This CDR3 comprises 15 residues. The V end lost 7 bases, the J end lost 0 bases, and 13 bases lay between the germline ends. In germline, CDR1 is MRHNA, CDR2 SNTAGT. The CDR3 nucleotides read TGTGCCAGCATGGCAGGGACCAATAGCAATCAGCCCCAGCATTTT. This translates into CASMAGTNSNQPQHF.

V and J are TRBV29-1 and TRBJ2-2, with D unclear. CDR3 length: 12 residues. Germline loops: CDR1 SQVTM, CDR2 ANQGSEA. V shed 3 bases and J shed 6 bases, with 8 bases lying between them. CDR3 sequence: CSVDRGAGELFF. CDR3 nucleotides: TGCAGCGTTGATCGTGGGGCCGGGGAGCTGTTTTTT.

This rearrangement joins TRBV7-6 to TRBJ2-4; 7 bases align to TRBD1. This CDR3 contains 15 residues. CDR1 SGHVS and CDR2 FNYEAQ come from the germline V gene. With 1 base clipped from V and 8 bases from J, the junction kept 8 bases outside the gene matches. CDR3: CASSLDQGGEDIQYF. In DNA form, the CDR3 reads TGTGCCAGCAGCTTAGATCAAGGGGGCGAGGACATTCAGTACTTC.

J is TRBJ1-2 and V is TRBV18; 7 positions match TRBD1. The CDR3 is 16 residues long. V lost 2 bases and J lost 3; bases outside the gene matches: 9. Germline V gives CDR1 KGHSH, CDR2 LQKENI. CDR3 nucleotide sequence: TGTGCCAGCTCACCAGGGAGTAAAGGGGGCGACTATGGCTACACCTTC. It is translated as CASSPGSKGGDYGYTF.

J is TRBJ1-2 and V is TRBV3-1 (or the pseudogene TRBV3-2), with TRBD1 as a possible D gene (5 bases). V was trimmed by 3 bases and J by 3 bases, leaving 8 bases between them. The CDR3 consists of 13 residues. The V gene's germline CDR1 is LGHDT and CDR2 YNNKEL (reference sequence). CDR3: CASSQWGYYGYTF. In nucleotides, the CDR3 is TGTGCCAGCAGCCAGTGGGGGTACTATGGCTACACCTTC.

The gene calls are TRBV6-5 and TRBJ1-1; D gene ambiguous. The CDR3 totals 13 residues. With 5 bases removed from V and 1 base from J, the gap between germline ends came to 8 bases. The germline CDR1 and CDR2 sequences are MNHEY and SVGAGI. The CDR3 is CASSLSGNTEAFF. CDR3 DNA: TGTGCCAGCAGTCTCAGCGGGAACACTGAAGCTTTCTTT.

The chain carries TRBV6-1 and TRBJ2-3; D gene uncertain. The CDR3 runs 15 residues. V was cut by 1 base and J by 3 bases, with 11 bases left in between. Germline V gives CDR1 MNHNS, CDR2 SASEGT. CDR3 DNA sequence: TGTGCCAGCAGTGAAGTCCCCCTAGGGACAGATACGCAGTATTTT. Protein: CASSEVPLGTDTQYF.

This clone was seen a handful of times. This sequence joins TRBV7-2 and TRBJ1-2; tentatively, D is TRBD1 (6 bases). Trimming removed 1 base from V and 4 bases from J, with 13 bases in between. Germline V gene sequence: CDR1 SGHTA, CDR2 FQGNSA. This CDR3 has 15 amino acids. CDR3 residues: CASSLGGGQAYGYTF. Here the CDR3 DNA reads TGTGCCAGCAGCTTAGGGGGGGGCCAGGCCTATGGCTACACCTTC.

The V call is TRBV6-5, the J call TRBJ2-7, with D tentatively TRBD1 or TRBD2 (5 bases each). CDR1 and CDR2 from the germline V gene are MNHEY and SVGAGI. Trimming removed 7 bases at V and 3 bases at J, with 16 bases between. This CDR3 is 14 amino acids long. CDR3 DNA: TGTGCCAGCACCCTCGAGGGGATTTACTACGAGCAGTACTTC. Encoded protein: CASTLEGIYYEQYF.

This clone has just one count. The CDR3 DNA is TGTGCCAGCAGTTTCAAGGGACTAGCGGGGGAAGAGACCCAGTACTTC. This sequence encodes CASSFKGLAGEETQYF. V is TRBV28 and J is TRBJ2-5; TRBD2 aligns across 14 bases. The germline gives CDR1 MDHEN, CDR2 SYDVKM. The ends lost 3 bases at V and 3 bases at J; junction bases unmatched: 3. The CDR3 totals 16 residues.

CDR3 loop: CACGSSGNTIYF. The CDR3 nucleotides read TGTGCCTGTGGGAGCTCTGGAAACACCATATATTTT. This sequence joins TRBV11-2 and TRBJ1-3; D is unresolved. Germline-derived CDR1 and CDR2 are SGHAT and FQNNGV. CDR3 length equals 12 residues. V lost 11 bases and J 0 bases, leaving 8 bases between the germline ends.